This TCR beta chain was captured by sequencing in a study of blood T cell repertoires in COVID-19. Across the study: Both acute and convalescent COVID-19 samples were obtained from the United States, Italy and Spain. Nucleic acid was either cDNA or gDNA, and it came from T cells, B-cell-depleted T cells, or PBMCs.

Seattle researchers signed up patients amid active infection and tracked them longitudinally. Source study methods: Counts of nucleated cells, estimated from reference gene primer amplification, were obtained. Here immunoSEQ multiplex PCR was the method, and the copy in TCRdb shows in-frame clones only, minus some. Clonal size and the V and J genes are those of that table, whereas D and trimming came from the DNA. The sample contains under 150,000 clones, 75% to 90% of which appear only once. Germline V gene lookup returns CDR1 MNHNY and CDR2 SVGAGI (reference sequence). V trimming: 6 bases; J trimming: 2 bases; junction bases outside the gene matches: 8. This CDR3 is built from 15 residues.

The specimen was peripheral blood. The rearrangement uses TRBV6-6 and TRBJ2-5; TRBD2 matches 8 bases. This receptor was obtained from a woman aged 60-70 years with COVID-19, enrolled during active disease. CDR3 DNA sequence: TGTGCCAGCAGCACCCGAGCGGGGGATCAAGAGACCCAGTACTTC. It encodes CASSTRAGDQETQYF.